This T cell receptor (beta chain) was obtained from a study of shared clonotypes between healthy human individuals. TCRdb's table, derived via immunoSEQ multiplex PCR, lists solely in-frame clones and lacks some. The sample yields 950,000 to 1,100,000 clones, 75% to 85% seen once. In germline, CDR1 is SGHTA, CDR2 FQGNSA. Trimming removed 1 base from V and 10 bases from J, with 7 bases in between. The CDR3 is made up of 12 amino acids. The material sequenced was memory CD4+ T cells from PBMCs. Noted subset: CD45RA-negative fraction. The rearrangement joins TRBV7-2 to TRBJ2-2; D uncertain. The sequence was collected from a man aged 18 to 35 in good health. Some clones in this sample may be carry-over from other donors' samples. CDR3 bases: TGTGCCAGCAGCTTAGGTCGCGCGGAGCTGTTTTTT. This codes for CASSLGRAELFF.